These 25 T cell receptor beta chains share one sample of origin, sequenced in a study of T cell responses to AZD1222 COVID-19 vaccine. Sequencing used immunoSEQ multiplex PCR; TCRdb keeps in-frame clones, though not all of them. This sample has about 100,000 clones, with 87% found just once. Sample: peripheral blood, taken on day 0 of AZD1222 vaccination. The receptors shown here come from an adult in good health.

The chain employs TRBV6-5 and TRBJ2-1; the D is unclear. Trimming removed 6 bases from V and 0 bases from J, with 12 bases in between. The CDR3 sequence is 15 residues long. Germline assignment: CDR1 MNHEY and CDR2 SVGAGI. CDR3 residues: CASSYSQSSYNEQFF. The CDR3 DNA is TGTGCCAGCAGCTATAGCCAAAGCTCCTACAATGAGCAGTTCTTC.

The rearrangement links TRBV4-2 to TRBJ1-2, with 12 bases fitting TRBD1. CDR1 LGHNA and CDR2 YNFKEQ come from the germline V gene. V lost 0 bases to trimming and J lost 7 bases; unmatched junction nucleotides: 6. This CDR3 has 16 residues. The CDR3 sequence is CASSQDWGTGGSGYTF. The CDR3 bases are TGTGCCAGCAGCCAAGATTGGGGGACAGGGGGCAGTGGCTACACCTTC.

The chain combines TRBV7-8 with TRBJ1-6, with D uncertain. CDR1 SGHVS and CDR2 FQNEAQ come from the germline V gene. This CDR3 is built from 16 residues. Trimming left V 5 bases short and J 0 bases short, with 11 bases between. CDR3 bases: TGTGCCAGCAGCCCGCAGGAGATCTCCTATAATTCACCCCTCCACTTT. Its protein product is CASSPQEISYNSPLHF. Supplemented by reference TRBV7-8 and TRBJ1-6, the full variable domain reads GAGVSQSPRYKVAKRGQDVALRCDPISGHVSLFWYQQALGQGPEFLTYFQNEAQLDKSGLPSDRFFAERPEGSVSTLKIQRTQQEDSAVYLCASSPQEISYNSPLHFGNGTRLTVT.

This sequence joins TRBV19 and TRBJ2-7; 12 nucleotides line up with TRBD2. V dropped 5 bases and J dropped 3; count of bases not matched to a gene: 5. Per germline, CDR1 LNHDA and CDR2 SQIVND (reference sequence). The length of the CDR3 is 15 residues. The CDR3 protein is CASSGWTSGNYEQYV. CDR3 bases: TGTGCCAGTAGTGGGTGGACTAGCGGGAACTACGAGCAGTACGTC.

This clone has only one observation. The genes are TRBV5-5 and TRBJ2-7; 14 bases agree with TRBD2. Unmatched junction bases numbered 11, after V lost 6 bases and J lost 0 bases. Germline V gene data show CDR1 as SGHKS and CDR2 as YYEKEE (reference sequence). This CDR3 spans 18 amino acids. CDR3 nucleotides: TGTGCCAGCAAAAGACTAGCGGGAGGGCGAGTGATCTCCTACGAGCAGTACGTC. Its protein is CASKRLAGGRVISYEQYV.

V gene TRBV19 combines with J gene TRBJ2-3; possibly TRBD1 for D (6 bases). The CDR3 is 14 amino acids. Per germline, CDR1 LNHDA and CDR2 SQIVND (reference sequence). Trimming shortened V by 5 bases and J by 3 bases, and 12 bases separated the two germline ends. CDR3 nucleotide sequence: TGTGCCAGTAGTTTCGGACAGACTACAGATACGCAGTATTTT. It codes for CASSFGQTTDTQYF. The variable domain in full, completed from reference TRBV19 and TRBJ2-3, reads DGGITQSPKYLFRKEGQNVTLSCEQNLNHDAMYWYRQDPGQGLRLIYYSQIVNDFQKGDIAEGYSVSREKKESFPLTVTSAQKNPTAFYLCASSFGQTTDTQYFGPGTRLTVL.

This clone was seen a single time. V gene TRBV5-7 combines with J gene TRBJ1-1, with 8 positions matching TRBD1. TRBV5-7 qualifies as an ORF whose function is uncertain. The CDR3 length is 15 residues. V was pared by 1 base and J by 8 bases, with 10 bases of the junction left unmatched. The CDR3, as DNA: TGTGCCAGCAGCTTGTCTACTAAAGGACAGGGAGAAGCTTTCTTT. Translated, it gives CASSLSTKGQGEAFF.

CDR3 DNA sequence: TGTGCCAGCCGCCTTACGGGGAGCACAGATACGCAGTATTTT. The encoded protein is CASRLTGSTDTQYF. This sequence joins TRBV3-1 (or the pseudogene TRBV3-2) and TRBJ2-3, with D possibly TRBD2 on 5 matching bases. V gave up 8 bases and J gave up 0 bases, with 12 bases separating them. This CDR3 has 14 residues. Per germline, CDR1 LGHDT and CDR2 YNNKEL (reference sequence).

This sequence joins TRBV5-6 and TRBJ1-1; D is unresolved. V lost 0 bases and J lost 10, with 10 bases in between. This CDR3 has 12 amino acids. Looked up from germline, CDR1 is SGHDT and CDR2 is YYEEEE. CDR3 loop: CASSLGPSSAFF. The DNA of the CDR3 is TGTGCCAGCAGCTTGGGACCTTCATCAGCTTTCTTT. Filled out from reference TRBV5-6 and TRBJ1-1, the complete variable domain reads DAGVTQSPTHLIKTRGQQVTLRCSPKSGHDTVSWYQQALGQGPQFIFQYYEEEERQRGNFPDRFSGHQFPNYSSELNVNALLLGDSALYLCASSLGPSSAFFGQGTRLTVV.

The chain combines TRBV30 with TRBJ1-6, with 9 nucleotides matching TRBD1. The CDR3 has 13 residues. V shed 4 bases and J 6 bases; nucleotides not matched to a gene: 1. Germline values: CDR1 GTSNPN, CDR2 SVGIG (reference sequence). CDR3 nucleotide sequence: TGTGCCTGGACGGGACAGGGTAATTCACCCCTCCACTTT. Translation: CAWTGQGNSPLHF.

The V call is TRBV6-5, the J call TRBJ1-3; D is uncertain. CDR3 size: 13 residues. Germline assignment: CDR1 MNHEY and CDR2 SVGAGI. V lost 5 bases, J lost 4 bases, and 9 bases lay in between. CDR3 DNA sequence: TGTGCCAGCAGTCTCCGCACGGGAAACACCATATATTTT. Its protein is CASSLRTGNTIYF.

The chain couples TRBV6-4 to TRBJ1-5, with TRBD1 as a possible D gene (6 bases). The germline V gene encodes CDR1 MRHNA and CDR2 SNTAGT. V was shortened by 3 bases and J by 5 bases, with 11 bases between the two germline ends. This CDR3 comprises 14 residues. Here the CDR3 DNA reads TGTGCCAGCAGTGAGGACAGTGGTTATCAGCCCCAGCATTTT. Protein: CASSEDSGYQPQHF.

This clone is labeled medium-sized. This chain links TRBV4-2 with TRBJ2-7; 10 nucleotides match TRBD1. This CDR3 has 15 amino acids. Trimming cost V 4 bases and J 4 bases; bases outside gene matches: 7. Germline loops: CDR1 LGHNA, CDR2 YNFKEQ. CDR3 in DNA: TGTGCCAGCAGCCCACGACAGGGGGCGGGGTACGAGCAGTACTTC. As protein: CASSPRQGAGYEQYF.

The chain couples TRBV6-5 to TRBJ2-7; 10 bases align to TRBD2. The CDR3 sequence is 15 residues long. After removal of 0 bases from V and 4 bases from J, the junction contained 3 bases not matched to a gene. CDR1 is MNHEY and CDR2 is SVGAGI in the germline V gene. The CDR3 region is CASSYSSGGAYEQYF. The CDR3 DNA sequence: TGTGCCAGCAGTTACTCGAGCGGGGGGGCTTACGAGCAGTACTTC.

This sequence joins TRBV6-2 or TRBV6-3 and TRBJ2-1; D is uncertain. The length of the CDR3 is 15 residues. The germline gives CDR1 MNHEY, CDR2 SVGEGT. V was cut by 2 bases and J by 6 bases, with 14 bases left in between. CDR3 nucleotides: TGTGCCAGCAGTTACGCTGGTATGGGCGGCAATGAGCAGTTCTTC. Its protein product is CASSYAGMGGNEQFF.

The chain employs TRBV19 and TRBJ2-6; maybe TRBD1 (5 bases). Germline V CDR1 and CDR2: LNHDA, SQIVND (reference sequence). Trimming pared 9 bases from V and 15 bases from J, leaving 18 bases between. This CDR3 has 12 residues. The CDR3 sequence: CASQYQPGPLTF. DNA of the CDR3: TGTGCCAGCCAGTATCAACCAGGGCCCCTGACTTTC.

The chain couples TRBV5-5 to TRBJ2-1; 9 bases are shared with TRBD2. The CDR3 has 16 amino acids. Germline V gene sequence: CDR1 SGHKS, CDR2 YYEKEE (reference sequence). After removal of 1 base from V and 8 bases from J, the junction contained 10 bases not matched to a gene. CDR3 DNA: TGTGCCAGCAGCTTGACCCACGGCGGGGGGGCGCATGAGCAGTTCTTC. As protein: CASSLTHGGGAHEQFF.

This CDR3 reads CASSHHPDSPLHF. The CDR3 nucleotides are TGTGCCAGCAGCCATCATCCTGATTCACCCCTCCACTTT. This chain joins TRBV14 and TRBJ1-6; D uncertain. V lost 3 bases and J lost 8, with 8 bases in between. CDR1 and CDR2 from the germline V gene are SGHDN and FVKESK. The CDR3 runs to 13 residues.

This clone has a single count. CDR3 in DNA: TGTGCCAGCAGCCAAAAAGGAGAGGAGCAGTTCTTC. Amino acid sequence: CASSQKGEEQFF. V usage is TRBV4-2 and J usage is TRBJ2-1, with D hard to call. The germline V gene has CDR1 LGHNA and CDR2 YNFKEQ. The V end was cut by 2 bases, the J end by 10 bases, with 9 bases between. The CDR3 covers 12 residues.

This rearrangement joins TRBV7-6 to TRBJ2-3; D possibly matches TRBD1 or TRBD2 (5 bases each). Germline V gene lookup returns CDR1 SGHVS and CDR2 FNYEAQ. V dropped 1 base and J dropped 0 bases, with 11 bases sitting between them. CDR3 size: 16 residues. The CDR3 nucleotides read TGTGCCAGCAGCTTAGGCGGGTGGGGGAGCACAGATACGCAGTATTTT. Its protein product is CASSLGGWGSTDTQYF.

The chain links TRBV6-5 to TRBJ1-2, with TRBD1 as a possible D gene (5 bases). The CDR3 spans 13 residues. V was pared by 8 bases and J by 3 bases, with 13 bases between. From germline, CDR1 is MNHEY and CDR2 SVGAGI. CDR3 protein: CASLRWGDYGYTF. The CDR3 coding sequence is TGTGCCAGCCTGCGCTGGGGGGACTATGGCTACACCTTC.

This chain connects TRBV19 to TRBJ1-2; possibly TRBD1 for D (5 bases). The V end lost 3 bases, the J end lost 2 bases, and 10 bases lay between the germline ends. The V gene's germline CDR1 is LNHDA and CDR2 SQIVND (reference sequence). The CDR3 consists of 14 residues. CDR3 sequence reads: CASSIGAKNYGYTF. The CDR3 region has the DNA TGTGCCAGTAGTATCGGGGCAAAGAACTATGGCTACACCTTC.

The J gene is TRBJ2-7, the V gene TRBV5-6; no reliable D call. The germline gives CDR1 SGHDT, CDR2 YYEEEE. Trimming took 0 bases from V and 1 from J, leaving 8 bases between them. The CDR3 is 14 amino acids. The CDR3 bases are TGTGCCAGCAGCTTGGCTGGCGGTTCCTACGAGCAGTACTTC. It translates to CASSLAGGSYEQYF.

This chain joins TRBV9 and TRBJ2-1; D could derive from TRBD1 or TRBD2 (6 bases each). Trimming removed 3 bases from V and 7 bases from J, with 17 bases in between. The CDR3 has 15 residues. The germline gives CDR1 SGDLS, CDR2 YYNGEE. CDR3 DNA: TGTGCCAGCAGCGCCGGGACTCTCGGGACAAATGAGCAGTTCTTC. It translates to CASSAGTLGTNEQFF.

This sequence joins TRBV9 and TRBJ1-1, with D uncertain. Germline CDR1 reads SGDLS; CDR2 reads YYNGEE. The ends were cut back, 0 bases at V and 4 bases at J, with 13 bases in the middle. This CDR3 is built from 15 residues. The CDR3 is CASSVASGKITEAFF. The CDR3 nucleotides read TGTGCCAGCAGCGTAGCGTCGGGGAAAATCACTGAAGCTTTCTTT.